A single sample is the source of the 3 T cell receptor beta chains below, sequenced in a study of T cell responses to AZD1222 COVID-19 vaccine (dated by TCRdb to about 2021). Library preparation employed the immunoSEQ multiplex PCR assay. Here the immuneACCESS table is served through TCRdb, limited to in-frame sequences with V and J called. Missing clones are a known gap in these copies; in checked studies unresolved V genes cover under half, and the rest lacks a known reason. The sample table holds 90,000 to 110,000 clones, of which approximately 86% were seen once. The leading ten clones occupy roughly 5.2% of the sample. The sample's time point label, in plain terms: baseline before first vaccination. The material sequenced was peripheral blood, taken on day 0 of AZD1222 vaccination. The receptor set was obtained from an adult in good health.

The chain couples TRBV25-1 to TRBJ2-1, with 7 bases matching TRBD2. Germline V gene sequence: CDR1 MGHDK, CDR2 SYGVNS. V was pared by 3 bases and J by 5 bases, with 7 bases of the junction left unmatched. The CDR3 consists of 15 residues. CDR3 sequence: CASSEREGPHNEQFF. CDR3 DNA: TGTGCCAGCAGTGAGAGGGAGGGCCCCCACAATGAGCAGTTCTTC. Drawing the rest from reference TRBV25-1 and TRBJ2-1, the complete variable domain is EADIYQTPRYLVIGTGKKITLECSQTMGHDKMYWYQQDPGMELHLIHYSYGVNSTEKGDLSSESTVSRIRTEHFPLTLESARPSHTSQYLCASSEREGPHNEQFFGPGTRLTVL.

The chain couples TRBV27 to TRBJ2-5, with TRBD2 matching 7 bases. This CDR3 has 14 amino acids. Germline CDR1 reads MNHEY; CDR2 reads SMNVEV (reference sequence). V shed 6 bases, J shed 2 bases, and the junction held 6 bases outside the gene matches. CDR3 nucleotide sequence: TGTGCCAGCAGACGGGACTACCGGCAAGAGACCCAGTACTTC. Encoded protein: CASRRDYRQETQYF.

The chain carries TRBV28 and TRBJ1-2; D gene uncertain. This CDR3 is built from 13 residues. V dropped 3 bases and J dropped 8 bases, with 13 bases sitting between them. Looked up from germline, CDR1 is MDHEN and CDR2 is SYDVKM. This chain's CDR3 is CASSLTGLQGYTF. In DNA, the CDR3 is TGTGCCAGCAGTTTGACGGGGTTACAGGGCTACACCTTC.